Sequencing of this T cell receptor (beta chain) was carried out in a study of spatial heterogeneity in lung cancer. Study overall: The study observed each unique TCR and UMI combination more than ten times on average in raw reads.

This clonotype showed up just a few times. Its target is unknown. Since it is a stray read in a library aimed at alpha chains, this beta chain has a size that is not meaningful. The V gene's germline CDR1 is MNHEY and CDR2 SVGAGI. The CDR3 covers 15 residues. V was pared by 2 bases and J by 3 bases, with 12 bases between. Noted time point: sample taken at primary tumor resection. Unsorted whole RNA of tumor, nontumor lung or frozen PBMC was sequenced. The donor population consisted of just over 70 patients with untreated, early-stage non-small cell lung cancer. One entry per CDR3 protein, called by TCRdb with MiXCR from the 5' RACE reads. The table has more than 10,000 distinct CDR3 sequences, 3% to 5% seen once; the top ten hold 45%. Notes on the study in general: Resection blood, more than follow-up blood, showed ubiquitous expanded tumor TCRs.

The TCR sequence derives from a male donor with early-stage non-small cell lung cancer. This chain connects TRBV6-5 to TRBJ2-3; D not certain. Sample: PBMCs, taken at surgery. CDR3: CASSYPPDGTDTQYF. CDR3 bases: TGTGCCAGCAGTTACCCACCTGACGGTACAGATACGCAGTATTTT.